A single sample is the source of the 3 T cell receptor beta chains below, sequenced in a study of T cells in Graves' hyperthyroidism and ophthalmopathy. Amplification of TCR beta CDR3 regions was performed using RNA transcripts as template. In the first-round RT-PCR of the TCR CDR3, the HTBI primer set was used. One entry per CDR3 protein, called by TCRdb with MiXCR from the multiplex PCR reads. The sample has hundreds of thousands of distinct CDR3 sequences, 45% seen once. The sequenced material came from peripheral blood or thyroid tissue (not recorded which). These receptors originate from an adult man with Graves' disease, either hyperthyroidism or ophthalmopathy (not recorded which).

The sample holds a few counts of this clonotype. The chain has TRBV5-6 and TRBJ1-5, with D perhaps matching TRBD1 (5 bases). V lost 0 bases and J lost 0, with 13 bases in between. This CDR3 has 17 amino acids. Germline V gene data show CDR1 as SGHDT and CDR2 as YYEEEE. CDR3 residues: CASSLGMGLNSNQPQHF. CDR3 coding DNA: TGTGCCAGCAGCTTGGGTATGGGACTTAATAGCAATCAGCCCCAGCATTTT.

Remarks on this clonotype: The junction does not match germline at one end; this may be a read error. The chain links TRBV2 to TRBJ1-4; tentative D call: TRBD1 (5 bases). Germline V gives CDR1 SNHLY, CDR2 FYNNEI. The CDR3 extends over 16 amino acids. The CDR3 DNA follows: TGTGGCAGCAGAAAACCGGGGACCAGTAGAAATGAAAAACTGTTTTTT. It translates to CGSRKPGTSRNEKLFF.

This clonotype occurred many times. The chain recombines TRBV25-1 with TRBJ1-6; D remains unclear. Trimming took 1 base from V and 5 from J, leaving 9 bases between them. The CDR3 loop spans 15 amino acids. Per the germline V gene, CDR1 is MGHDK and CDR2 is SYGVNS. The CDR3 spells CASSESSRNNSPLHF. The CDR3 DNA reads as TGTGCCAGCAGTGAATCGTCAAGGAATAATTCACCCCTCCACTTT.